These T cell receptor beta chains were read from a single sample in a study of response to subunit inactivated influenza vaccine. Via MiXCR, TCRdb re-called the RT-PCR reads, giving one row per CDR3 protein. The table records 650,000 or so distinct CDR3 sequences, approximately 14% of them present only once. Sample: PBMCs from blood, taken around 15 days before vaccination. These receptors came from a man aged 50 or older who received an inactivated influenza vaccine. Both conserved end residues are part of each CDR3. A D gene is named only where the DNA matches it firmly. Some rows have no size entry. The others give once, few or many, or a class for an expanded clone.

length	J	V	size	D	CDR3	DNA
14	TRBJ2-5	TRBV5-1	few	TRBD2	CASSGDPSGGKINF	TGCGCCAGCAGCGGGGACCCTAGCGGGGGGAAAATTAACTTC
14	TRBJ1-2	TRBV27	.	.	CASSPEGFDYGYTF	TGTGCCAGCAGTCCCGAGGGATTCGACTATGGCTACACCTTC
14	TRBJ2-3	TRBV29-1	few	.	CSAPGGGNTDTQYF	TGCAGCGCCCCGGGGGGCGGTAACACAGATACGCAGTATTTT
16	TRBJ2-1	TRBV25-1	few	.	CASSEYGAAPYNEQFF	TGTGCCAGCAGTGAATATGGGGCGGCCCCCTACAATGAGCAGTTCTTC
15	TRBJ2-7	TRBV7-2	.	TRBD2	CASSRRHGGATEQYF	TGTGCCAGCAGCAGGAGACACGGGGGGGCGACCGAGCAGTACTTC
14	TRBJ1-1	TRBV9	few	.	CASSVDTTNTEAFF	TGTGCCAGCAGCGTAGATACAACGAACACTGAAGCTTTCTTT
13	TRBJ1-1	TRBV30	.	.	CAWSTTENTEAFF	TGTGCCTGGAGTACCACAGAGAACACTGAAGCTTTCTTT
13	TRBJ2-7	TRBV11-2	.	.	CASSPNRVYEQYF	TGTGCCAGCAGCCCAAACAGGGTCTACGAGCAGTACTTC
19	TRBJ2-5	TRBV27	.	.	CASSSIGLLGEVDTETQYF	TGTGCCAGCAGCTCAATTGGGTTATTGGGCGAGGTGGACACGGAGACCCAGTACTTC
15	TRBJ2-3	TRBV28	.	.	CASSLRAVITDTQYF	TGTGCCAGCAGTTTAAGGGCGGTGATCACAGATACGCAGTATTTT
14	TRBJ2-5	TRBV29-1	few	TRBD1	CSARTTGVLETQYF	TGCAGCGCCCGCACAACAGGGGTTTTGGAGACCCAGTACTTC
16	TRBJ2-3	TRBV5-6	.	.	CASSLMSGFRADTQYF	TGTGCCAGCAGCCTAATGTCGGGCTTCAGGGCAGATACGCAGTATTTT
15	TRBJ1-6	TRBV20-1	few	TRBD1	CSARTGTGTSSPLHF	TGCAGTGCCCGGACCGGGACAGGGACAAGTTCACCCCTCCACTTT
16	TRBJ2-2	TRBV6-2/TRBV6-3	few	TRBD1	CASSKLGQGGTGELFF	TGTGCCAGCAGTAAACTGGGACAGGGCGGCACCGGGGAGCTGTTTTTT
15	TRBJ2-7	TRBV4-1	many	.	CASSLQIRGQYEQYF	TGCGCCAGCAGCCTCCAAATTCGGGGACAATACGAGCAGTACTTC
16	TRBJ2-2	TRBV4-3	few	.	CASSQEVAVNTGELFF	TGCGCCAGCAGCCAAGAAGTCGCGGTGAACACCGGGGAGCTGTTTTTT
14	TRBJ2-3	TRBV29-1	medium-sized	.	CSVESGVGTDTQYF	TGCAGCGTTGAGTCCGGGGTAGGCACAGATACGCAGTATTTT
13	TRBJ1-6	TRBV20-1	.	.	CSARDSTNSPLHF	TGCAGTGCTCGCGACAGCACTAATTCACCCCTCCACTTT
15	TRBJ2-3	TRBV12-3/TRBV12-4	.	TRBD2	CASSLQTSGVDTQYF	TGTGCCAGCAGTCTACAGACTAGCGGGGTGGATACGCAGTATTTT
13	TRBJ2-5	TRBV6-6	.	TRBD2	CASRGRADETQYF	TGTGCCAGCAGAGGGAGGGCCGATGAGACCCAGTACTTC
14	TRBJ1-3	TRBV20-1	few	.	CSASDLFRGNTIYF	TGCAGTGCTAGTGATCTCTTTAGAGGAAACACCATATATTTT
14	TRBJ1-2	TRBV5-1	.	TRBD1	CASSGGQGARGYTF	TGCGCCAGCAGCGGGGGACAGGGGGCACGAGGCTACACCTTC
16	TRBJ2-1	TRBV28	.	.	CASTSRWASSYNEQFF	TGTGCCAGCACCTCAAGGTGGGCTAGCTCCTACAATGAGCAGTTCTTC
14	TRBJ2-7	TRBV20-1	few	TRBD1	CSARALTGRYEQYF	TGCAGTGCTAGAGCCCTGACAGGGCGGTACGAGCAGTACTTC
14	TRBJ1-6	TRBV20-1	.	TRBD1	CSARKGTVNSPLHF	TGCAGTGCTAGAAAGGGGACAGTCAATTCACCCCTCCACTTT
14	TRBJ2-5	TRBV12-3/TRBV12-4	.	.	CASRPTGGEETQYF	TGTGCCAGCAGACCTACGGGGGGCGAAGAGACCCAGTACTTC
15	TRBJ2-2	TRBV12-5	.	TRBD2	CASGPASGSSGELFF	TGTGCTAGTGGTCCCGCTAGCGGGAGCTCCGGGGAGCTGTTTTTT
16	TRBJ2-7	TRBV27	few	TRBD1	CASSLAVGQGANEQYF	TGTGCCAGCAGTTTAGCGGTAGGACAGGGGGCCAACGAGCAGTACTTC
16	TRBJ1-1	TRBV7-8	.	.	CASSSRGDMTYTEAFF	TGTGCCAGCAGCTCACGGGGGGACATGACGTACACTGAAGCTTTCTTT
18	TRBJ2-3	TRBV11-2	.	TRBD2	CASSSNQLALGVTDTQYF	TGTGCCAGCAGCTCGAATCAACTAGCGTTAGGAGTTACAGATACGCAGTATTTT
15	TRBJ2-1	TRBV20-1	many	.	CSARAPTVQIHEQFF	TGCAGTGCTAGAGCCCCGACGGTTCAGATCCACGAGCAGTTCTTC
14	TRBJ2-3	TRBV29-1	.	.	CSVKSSWQADTQYF	TGCAGCGTTAAGAGTAGTTGGCAAGCAGATACGCAGTATTTT
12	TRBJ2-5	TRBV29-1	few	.	CSAPSPAETQYF	TGCAGCGCCCCATCGCCGGCAGAGACCCAGTACTTC
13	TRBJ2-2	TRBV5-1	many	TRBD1	CASRPQGVEELFF	TGCGCCAGCAGACCCCAGGGGGTCGAGGAGCTGTTTTTT
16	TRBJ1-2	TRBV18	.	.	CASSPGYQGVGYGYTF	TGTGCCAGCTCACCAGGGTATCAGGGCGTCGGATATGGCTACACCTTC
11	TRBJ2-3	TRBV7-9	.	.	CASSGSDTQYF	TGTGCCAGCAGCGGATCGGATACGCAGTATTTT
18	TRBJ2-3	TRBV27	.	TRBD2	CASSLEAGVGIDTDTQYF	TGTGCCAGCAGTTTAGAGGCGGGAGTTGGAATCGACACAGATACGCAGTATTTT
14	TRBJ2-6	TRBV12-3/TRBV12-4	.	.	CASSAGPGANVLTF	TGTGCCAGCAGCGCAGGTCCCGGGGCCAACGTCCTGACTTTC
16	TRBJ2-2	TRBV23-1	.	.	CASSQSAGENTGELFF	TGCGCCAGCAGTCAATCGGCAGGGGAGAACACCGGGGAGCTGTTTTTT
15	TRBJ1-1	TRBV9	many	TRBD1	CASSLIPGQGTEAFF	TGTGCCAGCAGCCTTATACCGGGACAGGGGACTGAAGCTTTCTTT
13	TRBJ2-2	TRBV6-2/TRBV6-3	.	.	CASSKHESGELFF	TGTGCCAGCAGTAAACATGAGTCCGGGGAGCTGTTTTTT
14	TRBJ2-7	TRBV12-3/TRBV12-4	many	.	CASSPLLAGVEQYF	TGTGCCAGCAGTCCTCTACTGGCAGGGGTCGAGCAGTACTTC
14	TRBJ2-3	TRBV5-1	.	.	CASRGAQRTDTQYF	TGCGCCAGCCGGGGGGCCCAACGCACAGATACGCAGTATTTT
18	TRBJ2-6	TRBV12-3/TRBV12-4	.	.	CASSVTAYSISGANVLTF	TGTGCCAGCAGCGTGACAGCCTACTCAATCTCTGGGGCCAACGTCCTGACTTTC
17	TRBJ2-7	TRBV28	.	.	CASSRGQGGGRFYEQYF	TGTGCCAGCAGCAGAGGACAGGGCGGGGGGCGATTTTACGAGCAGTACTTC
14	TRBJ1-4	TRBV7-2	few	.	CASSLAQGVEKLFF	TGTGCCAGCAGCTTAGCACAGGGAGTTGAAAAACTGTTTTTT
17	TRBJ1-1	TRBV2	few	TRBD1	CASRPNRDSLWYTEAFF	TGTGCCAGCAGACCGAACCGGGACAGTTTGTGGTACACTGAAGCTTTCTTT
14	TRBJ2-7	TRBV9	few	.	CASSGPTRDYEQYF	TGTGCCAGCAGCGGCCCAACGAGGGATTACGAGCAGTACTTC